In this sample, the clone carrying this TCR beta chain turned up once. This sample stems from a study of technical replicates of blood from several donors. V shed 3 bases, J shed 7 bases, and the junction held 7 bases outside the gene matches. The CDR3 consists of 14 residues. The germline V gene has CDR1 MDHEN and CDR2 SYDVKM. Produced via immunoSEQ multiplex PCR; TCRdb's table is partial and in-frame only. The repertoire includes about 80,000 clones, 95% to 99% of them detected once, and 0.22% sits in the top ten. The chain carries TRBV28 and TRBJ2-7; 9 bases agree with TRBD2. Sequencing was performed on T cells isolated from PBMCs. This receptor was obtained from a human donor in good health. The CDR3 bases are TGTGCCAGCAGTTTCGGCGGGGGGGGTTGGGAGCAGTACTTC. It codes for CASSFGGGGWEQYF. The full variable domain, rest sourced from reference TRBV28 and TRBJ2-7, is DVKVTQSSRYLVKRTGEKVFLECVQDMDHENMFWYRQDPGLGLRLIYFSYDVKMKEKGDIPEGYSVSREKKERFSLILESASTNQTSMYLCASSFGGGGWEQYFGPGTRLTVT.